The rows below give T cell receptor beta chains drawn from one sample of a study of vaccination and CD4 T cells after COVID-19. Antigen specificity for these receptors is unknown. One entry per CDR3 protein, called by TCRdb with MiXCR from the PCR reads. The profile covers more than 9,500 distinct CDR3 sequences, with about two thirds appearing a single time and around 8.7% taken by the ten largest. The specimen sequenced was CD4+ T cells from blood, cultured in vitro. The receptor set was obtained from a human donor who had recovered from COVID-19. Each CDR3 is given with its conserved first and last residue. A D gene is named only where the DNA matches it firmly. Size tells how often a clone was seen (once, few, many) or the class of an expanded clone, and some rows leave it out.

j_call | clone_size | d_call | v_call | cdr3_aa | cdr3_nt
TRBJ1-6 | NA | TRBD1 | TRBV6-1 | CASSTGTEYNSPLHF | TGTGCCAGCAGTACCGGGACAGAGTATAATTCACCCCTCCACTTT
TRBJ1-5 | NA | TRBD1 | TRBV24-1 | CATSDRDRGLNQPQHF | TGTGCCACCAGTGATCGGGACAGGGGGCTTAATCAGCCCCAGCATTTT
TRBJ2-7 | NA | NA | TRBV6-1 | CASREASYEQYF | TGTGCCAGCAGGGAAGCCTCCTACGAGCAGTACTTC
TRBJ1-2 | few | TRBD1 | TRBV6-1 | CASSASGGNGYTF | TGTGCCAGCAGTGCCTCAGGGGGAAACGGCTACACCTTC
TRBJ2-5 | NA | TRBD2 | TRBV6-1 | CASSGLWTSDRKETQYF | TGTGCCAGCAGTGGGCTATGGACTAGCGATAGGAAGGAGACCCAGTACTTC
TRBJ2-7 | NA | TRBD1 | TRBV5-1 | CASSHRDSGSYEQYF | TGCGCCAGCAGTCACCGGGACAGCGGCTCCTACGAGCAGTACTTC
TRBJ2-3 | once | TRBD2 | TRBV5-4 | CASSSLAGGRLTDTQYF | TGTGCCAGCAGCTCTCTAGCGGGAGGGCGTTTGACAGATACGCAGTATTTT
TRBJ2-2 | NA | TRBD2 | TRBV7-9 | CASSWDYGAGELFF | TGTGCCAGCAGCTGGGACTACGGGGCCGGGGAGCTGTTTTTT
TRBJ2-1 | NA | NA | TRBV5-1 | CASSLNPPNNEQFF | TGCGCCAGCAGCTTGAATCCCCCCAACAATGAGCAGTTCTTC
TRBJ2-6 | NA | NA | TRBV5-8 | CASSSLGHSSGANVLTF | TGTGCCAGCAGCTCGTTGGGACATTCATCTGGGGCCAACGTCCTGACTTTC
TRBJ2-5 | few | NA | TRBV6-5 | CASSLKETQYF | TGTGCCAGCAGTTTGAAAGAGACCCAGTACTTC
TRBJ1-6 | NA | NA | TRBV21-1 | CASSPKSPFLHF | TGTGCCAGCAGCCCTAAATCCCCCTTCCTCCACTTT
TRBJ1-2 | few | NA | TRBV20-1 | CSASEGVNYGYTF | TGCAGTGCTAGTGAGGGAGTTAACTATGGCTACACCTTC
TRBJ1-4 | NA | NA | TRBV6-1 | CASTERGLGEKLFF | TGTGCCAGCACCGAACGAGGGTTGGGGGAAAAACTGTTTTTT
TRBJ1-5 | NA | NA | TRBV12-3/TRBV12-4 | CASSLALGQGNQPQHF | TGTGCCAGCAGTTTAGCGTTGGGGCAGGGCAATCAGCCCCAGCATTTT
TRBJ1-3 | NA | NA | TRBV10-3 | CATTSSGNTIYF | TGTGCCACCACCTCCTCTGGAAACACCATATATTTT
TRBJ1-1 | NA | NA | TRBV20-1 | CSARVGGPNTEAFF | TGCAGTGCTAGAGTGGGGGGGCCGAACACTGAAGCTTTCTTT
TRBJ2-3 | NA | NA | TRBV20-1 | CSARSSELNKDTQYF | TGCAGTGCTAGATCTAGCGAATTAAACAAAGATACGCAGTATTTT
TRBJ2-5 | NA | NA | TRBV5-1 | CASSYGQPETQYF | TGCGCCAGCAGCTACGGACAGCCAGAGACCCAGTACTTC
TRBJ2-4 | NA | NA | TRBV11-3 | CASKGTAGKNIQYF | TGTGCCAGCAAGGGGACGGCGGGAAAAAACATTCAGTACTTC
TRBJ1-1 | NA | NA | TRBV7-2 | CASSLVGSTEAFF | TGTGCCAGCAGCTTAGTGGGGAGCACTGAAGCTTTCTTT
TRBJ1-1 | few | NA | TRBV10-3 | CAMRPRGQGANTEAFF | TGTGCCATGCGACCGAGAGGGCAGGGTGCGAACACTGAAGCTTTCTTT
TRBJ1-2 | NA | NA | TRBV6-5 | CASSYAGTNYGYTF | TGTGCCAGCAGTTACGCCGGGACTAACTATGGCTACACCTTC
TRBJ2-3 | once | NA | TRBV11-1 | CASTSRWGDTQYF | TGTGCCAGCACCTCCAGATGGGGGGATACGCAGTATTTT
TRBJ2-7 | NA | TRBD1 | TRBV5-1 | CASSPDRNEQYF | TGCGCCAGCAGCCCGGACAGGAACGAGCAGTACTTC
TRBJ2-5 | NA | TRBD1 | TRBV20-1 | CSAPDRGQETQYF | TGCAGTGCACCTGACAGGGGCCAAGAGACCCAGTACTTC
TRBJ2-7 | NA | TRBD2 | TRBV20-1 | CSAGEKGRSGNYEQYF | TGCAGTGCTGGGGAGAAAGGGAGAAGCGGGAACTACGAGCAGTACTTC
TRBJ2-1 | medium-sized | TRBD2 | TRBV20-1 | CSASRPRGGQDEQFF | TGCAGTGCTAGCAGACCCCGGGGAGGGCAGGATGAGCAGTTCTTC
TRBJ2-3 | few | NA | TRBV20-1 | CSASTGTYTDTQYF | TGCAGTGCTAGTACGGGGACATACACAGATACGCAGTATTTT
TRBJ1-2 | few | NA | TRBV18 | CASSLSADRLGGYTF | TGTGCCAGCTCCCTCTCGGCGGACCGTCTGGGTGGCTACACCTTC
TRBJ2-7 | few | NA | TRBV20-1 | CSARGGSVATYEQYF | TGCAGTGCTAGGGGAGGTAGCGTCGCCACCTACGAGCAGTACTTC
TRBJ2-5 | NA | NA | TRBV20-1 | CSARAPEWSETQYF | TGCAGTGCTAGAGCTCCGGAGTGGTCAGAGACCCAGTACTTC
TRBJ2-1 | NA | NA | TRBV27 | CASSGRRGVNEQFF | TGTGCCAGTTCGGGGAGGCGTGGAGTCAATGAGCAGTTCTTC
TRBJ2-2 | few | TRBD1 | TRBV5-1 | CASSFGTANTGELFF | TGCGCCAGCAGCTTCGGGACAGCGAACACCGGGGAGCTGTTTTTT
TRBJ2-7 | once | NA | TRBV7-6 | CASSPNPGDYEQYF | TGTGCCAGCAGCCCCAACCCTGGGGACTACGAGCAGTACTTC
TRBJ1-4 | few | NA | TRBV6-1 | CASRPKGGPAKLFF | TGTGCCAGCAGACCAAAGGGGGGGCCGGCAAAACTGTTTTTT
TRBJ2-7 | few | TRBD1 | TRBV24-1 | CATSEQGTGTYEQYF | TGTGCCACCAGTGAACAGGGGACAGGGACTTACGAGCAGTACTTC
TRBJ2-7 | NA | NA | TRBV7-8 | CASSLAGGPQYF | TGTGCCAGCAGCTTAGCCGGGGGCCCTCAGTACTTC
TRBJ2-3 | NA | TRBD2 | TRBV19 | CASSIPGVAGGPADTQYF | TGTGCCAGTAGTATACCGGGGGTGGCGGGAGGGCCCGCAGATACGCAGTATTTT
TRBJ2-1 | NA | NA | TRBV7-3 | CASNVNWGYEQFF | TGTGCCAGCAACGTCAATTGGGGGTATGAGCAGTTCTTC
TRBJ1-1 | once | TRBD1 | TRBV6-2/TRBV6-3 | CASSDSGGVNTEAFF | TGTGCCAGCAGTGACTCAGGGGGGGTGAACACTGAAGCTTTCTTT
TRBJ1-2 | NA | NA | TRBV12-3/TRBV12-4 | CASSKNRRDSYGYTF | TGTGCCAGCAGTAAAAACCGAAGGGATAGCTATGGCTACACCTTC
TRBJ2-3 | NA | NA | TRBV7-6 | CASSLGGRGTDTQYF | TGTGCCAGCAGCTTGGGCGGTAGGGGCACAGATACGCAGTATTTT
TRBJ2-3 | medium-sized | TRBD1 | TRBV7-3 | CASTPGTGFADTQYF | TGTGCCAGCACCCCAGGGACAGGATTTGCAGATACGCAGTATTTT
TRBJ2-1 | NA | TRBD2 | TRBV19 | CASTSTEAGRSYNEQFF | TGTGCCAGTACCTCCACCGAAGCGGGGAGATCCTACAATGAGCAGTTCTTC
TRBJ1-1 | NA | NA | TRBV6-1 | CASSSGMEGTEAFF | TGTGCCAGCAGCTCAGGGATGGAGGGCACTGAAGCTTTCTTT
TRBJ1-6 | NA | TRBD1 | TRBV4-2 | CASSQETGGRLPPLHF | TGTGCCAGCAGCCAAGAGACAGGGGGCCGTCTGCCACCCCTCCACTTT
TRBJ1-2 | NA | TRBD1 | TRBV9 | CASSPRDRGGYLYGYTF | TGTGCCAGCAGCCCGAGAGACAGGGGCGGATATCTCTATGGCTACACCTTC
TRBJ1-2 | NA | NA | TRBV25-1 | CATAAGAYYGYTF | TGTGCCACCGCGGCAGGGGCATACTATGGCTACACCTTC
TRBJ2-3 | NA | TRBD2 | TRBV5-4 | CASSLGLRTSGTSTDTQYF | TGTGCCAGCAGCTTGGGATTACGGACTAGCGGCACTAGCACAGATACGCAGTATTTT
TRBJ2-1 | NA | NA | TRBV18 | CASSTGTGDNEQFF | TGTGCCAGCTCGACGGGTACAGGTGACAATGAGCAGTTCTTC
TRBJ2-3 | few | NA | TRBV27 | CASSLSYGRLISTDTQYF | TGTGCCAGCAGTTTATCCTACGGGAGACTCATTAGCACAGATACGCAGTATTTT
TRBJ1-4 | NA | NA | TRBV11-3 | CASRNRDVTGEKLFF | TGTGCCAGCAGAAACAGGGACGTGACGGGGGAAAAACTGTTTTTT
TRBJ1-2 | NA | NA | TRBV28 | CASSFNYGYTF | TGTGCCAGCAGTTTCAACTATGGCTACACCTTC
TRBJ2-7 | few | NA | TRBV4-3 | CASSQGRGREDEQYF | TGCGCCAGCAGCCAAGGTAGGGGACGAGAGGACGAGCAGTACTTC
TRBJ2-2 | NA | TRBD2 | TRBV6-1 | CASKRAGGNTGELFF | TGTGCCAGCAAACGCGCGGGAGGGAACACCGGGGAGCTGTTTTTT
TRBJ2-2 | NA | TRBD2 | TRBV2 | CASSATSGSNTGELFF | TGTGCCAGCAGTGCGACTAGCGGCTCGAACACCGGGGAGCTGTTTTTT
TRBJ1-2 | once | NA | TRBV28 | CASSFPDTYGYTF | TGTGCCAGCAGTTTCCCCGATACCTATGGCTACACCTTC
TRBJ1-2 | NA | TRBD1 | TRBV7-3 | CASSLGQGGYTF | TGTGCCAGCAGCCTCGGACAGGGGGGCTACACCTTC
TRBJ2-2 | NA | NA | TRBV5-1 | CASSLAASFDTGELFF | TGCGCCAGCAGCTTGGCGGCTAGCTTTGACACCGGGGAGCTGTTTTTT